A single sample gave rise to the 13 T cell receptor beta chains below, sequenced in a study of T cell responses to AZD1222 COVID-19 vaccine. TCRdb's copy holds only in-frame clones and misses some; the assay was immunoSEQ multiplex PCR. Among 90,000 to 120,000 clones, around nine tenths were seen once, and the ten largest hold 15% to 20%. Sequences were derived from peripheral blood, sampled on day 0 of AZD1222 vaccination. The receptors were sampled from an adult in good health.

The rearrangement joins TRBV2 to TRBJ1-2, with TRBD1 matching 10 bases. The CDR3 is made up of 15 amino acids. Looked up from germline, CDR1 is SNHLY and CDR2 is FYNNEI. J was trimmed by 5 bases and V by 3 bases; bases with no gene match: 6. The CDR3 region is CASSEAGTGVYGYTF. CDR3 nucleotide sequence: TGTGCCAGCAGTGAGGCCGGGACAGGGGTATATGGCTACACCTTC.

DNA for the CDR3: TGTGCCAGCAGCCCTGGGGGAGGCTACGAGCAGTACTTC. Encoded protein: CASSPGGGYEQYF. The chain links TRBV9 to TRBJ2-7, with a weak D call TRBD2 (6 bases). Germline V gene sequence: CDR1 SGDLS, CDR2 YYNGEE. This CDR3 region has 13 residues. Trimming took 4 bases from V and 3 from J, leaving 11 bases between them.

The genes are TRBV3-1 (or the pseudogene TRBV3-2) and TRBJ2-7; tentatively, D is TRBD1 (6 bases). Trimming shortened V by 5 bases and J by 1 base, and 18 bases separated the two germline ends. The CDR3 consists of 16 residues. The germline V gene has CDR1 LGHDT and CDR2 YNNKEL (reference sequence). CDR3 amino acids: CASSAIQGPGSYEQYF. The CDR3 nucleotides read TGTGCCAGCAGCGCAATTCAGGGGCCCGGATCCTACGAGCAGTACTTC.

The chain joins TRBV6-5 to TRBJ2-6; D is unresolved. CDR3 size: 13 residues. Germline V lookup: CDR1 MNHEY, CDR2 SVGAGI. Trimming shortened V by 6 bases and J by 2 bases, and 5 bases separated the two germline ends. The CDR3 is CASRNPGANVLTF. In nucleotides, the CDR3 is TGTGCCAGCAGAAACCCTGGGGCCAACGTCCTGACTTTC.

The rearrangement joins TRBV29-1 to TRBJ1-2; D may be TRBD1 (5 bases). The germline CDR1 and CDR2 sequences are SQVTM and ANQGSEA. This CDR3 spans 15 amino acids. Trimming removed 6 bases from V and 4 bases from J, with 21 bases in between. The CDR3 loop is CSVDTGGTNFYGYTF. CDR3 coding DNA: TGCAGCGTCGACACGGGGGGTACAAATTTCTATGGCTACACCTTC.

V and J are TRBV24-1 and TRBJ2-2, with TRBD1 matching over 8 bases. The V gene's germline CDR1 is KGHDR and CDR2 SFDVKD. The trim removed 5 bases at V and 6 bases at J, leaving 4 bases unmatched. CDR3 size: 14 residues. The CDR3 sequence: CATSAQTGAGELFF. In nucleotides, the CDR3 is TGTGCCACCAGTGCACAGACAGGGGCCGGGGAGCTGTTTTTT.

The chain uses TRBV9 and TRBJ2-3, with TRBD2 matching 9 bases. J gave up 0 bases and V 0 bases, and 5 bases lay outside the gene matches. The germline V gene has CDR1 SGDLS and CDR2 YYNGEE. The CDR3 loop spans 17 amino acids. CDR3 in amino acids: CASSVGSGGQSTDTQYF. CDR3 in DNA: TGTGCCAGCAGCGTAGGGAGCGGGGGGCAAAGCACAGATACGCAGTATTTT.

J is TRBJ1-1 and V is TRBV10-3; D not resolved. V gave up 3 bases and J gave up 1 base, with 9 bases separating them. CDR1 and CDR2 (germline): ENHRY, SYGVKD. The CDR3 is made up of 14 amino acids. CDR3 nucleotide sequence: TGTGCCATCAGTGAAACAGACAAGAACACTGAAGCTTTCTTT. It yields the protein CAISETDKNTEAFF.

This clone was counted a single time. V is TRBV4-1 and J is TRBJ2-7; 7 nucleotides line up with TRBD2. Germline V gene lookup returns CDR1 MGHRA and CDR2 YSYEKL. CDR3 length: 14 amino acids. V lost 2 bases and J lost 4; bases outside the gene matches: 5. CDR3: CASSQMGEGYEQYF. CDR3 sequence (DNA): TGCGCCAGCAGCCAAATGGGGGAGGGATACGAGCAGTACTTC.

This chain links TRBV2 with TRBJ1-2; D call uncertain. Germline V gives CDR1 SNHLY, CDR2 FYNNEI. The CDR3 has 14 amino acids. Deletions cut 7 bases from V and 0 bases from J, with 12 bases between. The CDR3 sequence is CASTSGLANYGYTF. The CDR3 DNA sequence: TGTGCCAGCACCTCAGGACTTGCTAACTATGGCTACACCTTC.

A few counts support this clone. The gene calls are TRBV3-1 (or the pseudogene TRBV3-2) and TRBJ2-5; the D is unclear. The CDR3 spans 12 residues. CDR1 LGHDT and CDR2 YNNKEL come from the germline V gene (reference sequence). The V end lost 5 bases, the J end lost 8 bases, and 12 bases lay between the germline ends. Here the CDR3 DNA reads TGTGCCAGCAGCGCAGGACCGATAACCCAGTACTTC. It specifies CASSAGPITQYF.

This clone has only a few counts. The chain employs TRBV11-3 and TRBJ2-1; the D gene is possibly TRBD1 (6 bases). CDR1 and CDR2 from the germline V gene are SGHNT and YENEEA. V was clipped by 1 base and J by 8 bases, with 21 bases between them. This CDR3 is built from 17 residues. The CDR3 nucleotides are TGTGCCAGCAGCTTAGGGTGGGGGCCTACAGCAAGGGATGAGCAGTTCTTC. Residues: CASSLGWGPTARDEQFF.

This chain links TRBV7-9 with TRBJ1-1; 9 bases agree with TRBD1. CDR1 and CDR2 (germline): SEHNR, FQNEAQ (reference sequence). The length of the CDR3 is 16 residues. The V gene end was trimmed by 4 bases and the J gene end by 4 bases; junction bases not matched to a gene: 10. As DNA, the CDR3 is TGTGCCAGCAGCTCCACCCATCGGACAGGGGTCACTGAAGCTTTCTTT. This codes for CASSSTHRTGVTEAFF.